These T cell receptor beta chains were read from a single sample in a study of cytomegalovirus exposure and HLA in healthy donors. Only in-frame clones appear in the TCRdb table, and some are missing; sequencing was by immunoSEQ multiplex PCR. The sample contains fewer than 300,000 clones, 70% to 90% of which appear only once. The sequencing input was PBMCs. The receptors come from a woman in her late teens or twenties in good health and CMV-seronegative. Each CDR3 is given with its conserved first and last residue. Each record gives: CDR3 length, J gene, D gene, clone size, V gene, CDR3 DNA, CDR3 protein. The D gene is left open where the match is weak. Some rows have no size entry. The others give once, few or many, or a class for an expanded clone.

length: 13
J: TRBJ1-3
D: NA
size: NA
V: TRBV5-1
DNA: TGCGCCAGCTCACAGGGAGATGGAAACACCATATATTTT
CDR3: CASSQGDGNTIYF

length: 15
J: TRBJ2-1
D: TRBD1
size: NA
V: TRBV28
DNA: TGTGCCAGCAGTCTTTCCGGACAGGGTTACAATGAGCAGTTCTTC
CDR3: CASSLSGQGYNEQFF

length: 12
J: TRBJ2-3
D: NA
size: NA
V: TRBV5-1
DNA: TGCGCCAGCGCCACAGACACAGATACGCAGTATTTT
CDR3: CASATDTDTQYF

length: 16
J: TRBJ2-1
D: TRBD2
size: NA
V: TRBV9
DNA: TGTGCCAGCAGCCCGAGGGGGCTAGCGGGAGAAAATGAGCAGTTCTTC
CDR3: CASSPRGLAGENEQFF

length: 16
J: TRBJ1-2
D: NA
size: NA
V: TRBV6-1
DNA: TGTGCCAGCAGTGGGCGTCCGGGAGCGGGCCTTTATGGCTACACCTTC
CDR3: CASSGRPGAGLYGYTF

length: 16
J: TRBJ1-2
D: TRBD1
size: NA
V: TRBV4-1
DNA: TGCGCCAGCAGCCAAGTTGCCAAAACAGGGGTCTTCGGCTACACCTTC
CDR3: CASSQVAKTGVFGYTF

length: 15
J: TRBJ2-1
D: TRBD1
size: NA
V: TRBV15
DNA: TGTGCCACCAGCAGAGATTCCGGGACAGACAATGAGCAGTTCTTC
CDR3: CATSRDSGTDNEQFF

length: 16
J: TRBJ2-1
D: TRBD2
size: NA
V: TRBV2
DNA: TGTGCCAGCAGCGCTGGGCTAGCGGGCAACTACAATGAGCAGTTCTTC
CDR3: CASSAGLAGNYNEQFF

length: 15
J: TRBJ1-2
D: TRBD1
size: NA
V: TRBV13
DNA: TGTGCCAGCAGCTTAGGCCTTTGGGGACAGGGAGGCTACACCTTC
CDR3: CASSLGLWGQGGYTF

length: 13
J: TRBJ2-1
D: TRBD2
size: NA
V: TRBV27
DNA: TGTGCGACGGGCGGGAGCCTTCAGAATGAGCAGTTCTTC
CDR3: CATGGSLQNEQFF

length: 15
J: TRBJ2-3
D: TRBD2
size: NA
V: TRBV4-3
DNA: TGCGCCAGCAGCCAAGGACTAGCGGCGGGAGATACGCAGTATTTT
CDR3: CASSQGLAAGDTQYF

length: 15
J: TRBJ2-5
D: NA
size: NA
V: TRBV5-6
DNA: TGTGCCAGCAGCTTGGATGCCGGGGTCCAAGAGACCCAGTACTTC
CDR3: CASSLDAGVQETQYF

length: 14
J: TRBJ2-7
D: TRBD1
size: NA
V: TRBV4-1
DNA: TGCGCCAGCAGCCCCCGGGACAGGGATGACGAGCAGTACTTC
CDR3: CASSPRDRDDEQYF

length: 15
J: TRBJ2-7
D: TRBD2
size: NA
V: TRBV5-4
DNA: TGTGCCAGCAGCCTACGGACTAGCGGGGCCTACGAGCAGTACTTC
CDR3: CASSLRTSGAYEQYF

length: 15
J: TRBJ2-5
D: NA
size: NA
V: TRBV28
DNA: TGTGCCAGCAGTTTACAGGACAGAGTCTTCGAGACCCAGTACTTC
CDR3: CASSLQDRVFETQYF

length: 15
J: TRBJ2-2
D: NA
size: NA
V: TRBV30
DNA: TGTGCCTGGACCACACCGGGGACACTCACCGGGGAGCTGTTTTTT
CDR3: CAWTTPGTLTGELFF

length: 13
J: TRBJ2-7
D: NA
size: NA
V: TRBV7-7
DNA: TGTGCCAGCAGCTTGGGACTCGGCTACGAGCAGTACTTC
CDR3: CASSLGLGYEQYF

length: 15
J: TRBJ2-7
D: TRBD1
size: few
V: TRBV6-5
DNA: TGTGCCAGCAGTTACTCACAGGGGGTAAACTACGAGCAGTACTTC
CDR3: CASSYSQGVNYEQYF

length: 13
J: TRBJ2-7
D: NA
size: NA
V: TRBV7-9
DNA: TGTGCCAGCAGCCTAGGGGGGCTCTACGAGCAGTACTTC
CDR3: CASSLGGLYEQYF

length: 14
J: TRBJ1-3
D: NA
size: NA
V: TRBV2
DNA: TGTGCCAGCAGTGACGCGGGGGCCGGAAACACCATATATTTT
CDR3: CASSDAGAGNTIYF

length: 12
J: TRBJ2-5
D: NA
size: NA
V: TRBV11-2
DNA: TGTGCCAGCAGCTCGGTGGCAGGGCCTAATGACTTC
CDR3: CASSSVAGPNDF

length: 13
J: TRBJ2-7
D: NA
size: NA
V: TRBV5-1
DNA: TGCGCCAGTAACCCGGGTAGGACCTACGAGCAGTACTTC
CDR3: CASNPGRTYEQYF

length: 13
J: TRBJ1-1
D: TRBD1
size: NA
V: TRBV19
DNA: TGTGCCAGTAGTTCCCGACAGGGGCCTGAAGCTTTCTTT
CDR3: CASSSRQGPEAFF

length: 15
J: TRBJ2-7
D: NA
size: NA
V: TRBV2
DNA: TGTGCCAGCAGTGGCCGGGGGACCGTCTCCTACGAGCAGTACTTC
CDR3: CASSGRGTVSYEQYF

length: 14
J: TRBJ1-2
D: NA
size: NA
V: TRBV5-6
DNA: TGTGCCAGCAGCTTAGGCTTCGAGGGCTATGGCTACACCTTC
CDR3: CASSLGFEGYGYTF

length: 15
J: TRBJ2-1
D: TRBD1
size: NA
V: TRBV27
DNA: TGTGCCAGCACCCCTCGAGGACAGGGTAGGAATGAGCAGTTCTTC
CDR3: CASTPRGQGRNEQFF

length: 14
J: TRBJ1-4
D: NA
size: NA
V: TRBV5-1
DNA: TGCGCCAGCAGCTTAGCAGGGGTGGGTGAAAAACTGTTTTTT
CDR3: CASSLAGVGEKLFF

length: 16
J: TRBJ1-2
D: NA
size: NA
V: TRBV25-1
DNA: TGTGCCAGCAGTGAATTGGGGCAGGGGCTCGACTATGGCTACACCTTC
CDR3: CASSELGQGLDYGYTF

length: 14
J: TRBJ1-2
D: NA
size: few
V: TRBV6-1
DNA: TGTGCCAGCAGTGAATCGGTGGGTCGGGGTGGCTACACCTTC
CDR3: CASSESVGRGGYTF

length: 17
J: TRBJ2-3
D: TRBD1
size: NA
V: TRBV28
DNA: TGTGCCAGCAGTCCATTTATTGGACAGGGAAGCACAGATACGCAGTATTTT
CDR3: CASSPFIGQGSTDTQYF

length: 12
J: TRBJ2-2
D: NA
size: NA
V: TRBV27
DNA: TGTGCCAGCAGTCCCCTCTCCGGGGAGCTGTTTTTT
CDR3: CASSPLSGELFF

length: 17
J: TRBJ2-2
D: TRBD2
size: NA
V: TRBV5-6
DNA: TGTGCCAGCAGCTTGGCCCGGCTAGCGGGATTCACCGGGGAGCTGTTTTTT
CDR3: CASSLARLAGFTGELFF

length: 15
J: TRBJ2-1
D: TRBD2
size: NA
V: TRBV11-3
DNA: TGTGCCAGCAGCTCAAACGTAGCGGGAGGGAATGAGCAGTTCTTC
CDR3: CASSSNVAGGNEQFF